The 9 T cell receptor beta chains presented below share a single source sample, sequenced in a study of beta chain features in type 1 diabetes. What was sequenced were expressed TCRB transcripts, since all of the isolated RNA had been reverse transcribed. Using immunoSEQ multiplex PCR, the repertoire was profiled, and TCRdb retains in-frame clones only, with some absent. Here the sample spans about 930,000 clones, 15% to 20% being singletons. Sequencing was performed on naive CD4+ T cells from blood. The receptors here all came from a woman aged 18-29 years in good health.

Points on this clone: This same CDR3 is encoded by further DNA sequences in the sample. The gene calls are TRBV11-3 and TRBJ2-5; D is undetermined. In germline, CDR1 is SGHNT, CDR2 YENEEA. This CDR3 spans 13 amino acids. V was trimmed by 5 bases and J by 1 base, leaving 8 bases between them. CDR3 coding DNA: TGTGCCAGCAGCCTAGGTCCCCAAGAGACCCAGTACTTC. Its protein is CASSLGPQETQYF.

This clone showed up just a few times. The rearrangement links TRBV4-1 to TRBJ2-3; D not resolved. The CDR3 sequence is 15 residues long. Germline lookup yields CDR1 MGHRA and CDR2 YSYEKL. V lost 1 base and J lost 5, with 13 bases in between. As DNA, the CDR3 is TGCGCCAGCAGCCAAGTGCTACTTCTGGGAGATACGCAGTATTTT. This gives the protein CASSQVLLLGDTQYF.

J is TRBJ2-3 and V is TRBV10-3; D not resolved. Looked up from germline, CDR1 is ENHRY and CDR2 is SYGVKD. The V and J ends lost 4 bases and 5 bases respectively, with 10 bases between them. There are 13 residues in the CDR3. CDR3 DNA sequence: TGTGCCATCAGTGGGTATCCCAAAGATACGCAGTATTTT. Its translation is CAISGYPKDTQYF.

On this clone: The same CDR3 arises from other DNA sequences in this sample as well. The chain has TRBV27 and TRBJ2-7; TRBD2 might be the D (5 bases). CDR3 length: 14 amino acids. Trimming removed 6 bases at V and 0 bases at J, with 12 bases between. The germline V gene has CDR1 MNHEY and CDR2 SMNVEV (reference sequence). CDR3: CASSRGSRSYEQYF. The CDR3 bases are TGTGCCAGCAGCCGGGGATCTCGCTCCTACGAGCAGTACTTC.

The chain employs TRBV7-2 and TRBJ2-7; TRBD1 matches 10 bases. Germline V CDR1 and CDR2: SGHTA, FQGNSA. The CDR3 sequence is 15 residues long. V lost 6 bases, J lost 4 bases, and 9 bases stayed unmatched. The CDR3 reads CASSQGTGVNYEQYF. DNA for the CDR3: TGTGCCAGCAGTCAAGGGACAGGGGTAAATTACGAGCAGTACTTC.

The gene calls are TRBV7-2 and TRBJ1-5, with 7 bases that match TRBD1. The CDR3 runs 14 residues. The trim removed 4 bases at V and 4 bases at J, leaving 4 bases unmatched. Germline CDR1 reads SGHTA; CDR2 reads FQGNSA. CDR3 protein: CASSSGQINQPQHF. CDR3 nucleotides: TGTGCCAGCAGCTCGGGACAGATAAATCAGCCCCAGCATTTT.

On this clone: Other DNA variants within this sample encode the same CDR3. The chain couples TRBV5-4 to TRBJ2-1, with 12 bases aligning to TRBD2. Germline-derived CDR1 and CDR2 are SGHNT and YYREEE (reference sequence). CDR3 length: 16 residues. The V gene end was trimmed by 3 bases and the J gene end by 4 bases; junction bases not matched to a gene: 5. The chain's CDR3 is CASSSRTSGTYNEQFF. The CDR3 nucleotides are TGTGCCAGCAGCTCCCGGACTAGCGGGACATACAATGAGCAGTTCTTC.

V gene TRBV7-6 combines with J gene TRBJ2-7, with D possibly TRBD2 on 5 matching bases. The CDR3 is 15 amino acids. The ends were cut back, 5 bases at V and 3 bases at J, with 17 bases in the middle. Germline V CDR1 and CDR2: SGHVS, FNYEAQ. Here the CDR3 reads CASSESATSSYEQYF. The CDR3 bases are TGTGCCAGCAGCGAATCAGCAACTAGTAGCTACGAGCAGTACTTC.

Only a few counts were recorded for this clone. The CDR3 nucleotides read TGTGCCAGCAGGGTCTCCGGGACAGGGTATGAAAGTTCTGGGGCCAACGTCCTGACTTTC. Translated: CASRVSGTGYESSGANVLTF. This chain joins TRBV28 and TRBJ2-6; 9 bases agree with TRBD1. The CDR3 length is 20 residues. Germline CDR1 MDHEN, CDR2 SYDVKM. V lost 6 bases and J lost 1; bases outside the gene matches: 16. Drawing the rest from reference TRBV28 and TRBJ2-6, the complete variable domain is DVKVTQSSRYLVKRTGEKVFLECVQDMDHENMFWYRQDPGLGLRLIYFSYDVKMKEKGDIPEGYSVSREKKERFSLILESASTNQTSMYLCASRVSGTGYESSGANVLTFGAGSRLTVL.